Each of the 25 T cell receptor beta chains below was sequenced from the same sample in a study of OX40 agonist ivuxolimab in advanced cancers. Produced via immunoSEQ multiplex PCR; TCRdb's table is partial and in-frame only. The sample lists approximately 100,000 clones, around 85% seen once, with 3% to 4% in the top ten. The sequencing used CD4+ or CD8+ T cells sorted from blood, collected in a trial of the OX40 agonist ivuxolimab. All receptors derive from an adult with an advanced solid tumor such as melanoma, head and neck, liver or kidney cancer.

The chain links TRBV19 to TRBJ1-5, with TRBD1 identical over 10 bases. The germline gives CDR1 LNHDA, CDR2 SQIVND (reference sequence). Unmatched junction bases numbered 4, after V lost 1 base and J lost 10 bases. This CDR3 is built from 14 residues. The CDR3 is CASSIAGTGVPQHF. CDR3 bases: TGTGCCAGTAGTATAGCAGGGACAGGGGTACCCCAGCATTTT.

The chain employs TRBV18 and TRBJ1-1; D perhaps matches TRBD1 (6 bases). V dropped 3 bases and J dropped 5 bases, with 13 bases sitting between them. Per the germline V gene, CDR1 is KGHSH and CDR2 is LQKENI. This CDR3 contains 14 residues. CDR3 DNA: TGTGCCAGCTCACCTCCGGGACAAGGGACTGAAGCTTTCTTT. Protein product: CASSPPGQGTEAFF.

The chain employs TRBV6-1 and TRBJ2-7, with no clear D. Germline V gene lookup returns CDR1 MNHNS and CDR2 SASEGT. V lost 4 bases, J lost 3 bases, and 7 bases lay in between. The length of the CDR3 is 12 residues. CDR3 nucleotides: TGTGCCAGCAGTGCGTCAGACTACGAGCAGTACTTC. This translates into CASSASDYEQYF.

CDR3 coding DNA: TGTGCCACCACCGGAGCAGGGGCGCTTTACGAGCAGTACTTC. Protein sequence: CATTGAGALYEQYF. This rearrangement joins TRBV28 to TRBJ2-7, with a possible D match to TRBD1 (6 bases). CDR1 is MDHEN and CDR2 is SYDVKM in the germline V gene. The CDR3 extends over 14 amino acids. The ends were cut back, 10 bases at V and 4 bases at J, with 20 bases in the middle. Looking up the rest from reference TRBV28 and TRBJ2-7 gives the full variable domain: DVKVTQSSRYLVKRTGEKVFLECVQDMDHENMFWYRQDPGLGLRLIYFSYDVKMKEKGDIPEGYSVSREKKERFSLILESASTNQTSMYLCATTGAGALYEQYFGPGTRLTVT.

CDR3 amino acids: CASSPRQDSYEQYF. CDR3 coding DNA: TGCGCCAGCAGTCCCAGACAGGACTCCTACGAGCAGTACTTC. This chain joins TRBV23-1 and TRBJ2-7; tentative D call: TRBD1 (6 bases). TRBV23-1 is an ORF, and what it does is uncertain. This CDR3 region has 14 residues. V was shortened by 4 bases and J by 0 bases, with 10 bases between the two germline ends.

The rearrangement uses TRBV7-9 and TRBJ2-3, with a tentative D call TRBD2 (6 bases). There are 17 residues in the CDR3. The ends were cut back, 4 bases at V and 6 bases at J, with 23 bases in the middle. Germline assignment: CDR1 SEHNR and CDR2 FQNEAQ (reference sequence). CDR3 in amino acids: CASSSDGGGPMVDTQYF. DNA for the CDR3: TGTGCCAGCAGCTCTGATGGGGGAGGCCCGATGGTGGATACGCAGTATTTT.

This clone was seen a handful of times. The V and J genes are TRBV11-2 and TRBJ2-1, with D perhaps matching TRBD2 (6 bases). The CDR3 totals 15 residues. V lost 6 bases to trimming and J lost 6 bases, with 18 bases between them. Germline CDR1 reads SGHAT; CDR2 reads FQNNGV. The CDR3 sequence: CASRSQTRGRNEQFF. The CDR3 DNA follows: TGTGCCAGCAGATCCCAGACTAGGGGACGCAATGAGCAGTTCTTC.

The CDR3 here is CASSVRGRAYEQYF. In DNA form, the CDR3 reads TGTGCCAGCAGCGTCCGCGGGAGGGCCTACGAGCAGTACTTC. V gene TRBV7-2 combines with J gene TRBJ2-7; the match to TRBD2 covers 9 bases. V dropped 5 bases and J dropped 2; count of bases not matched to a gene: 4. Germline CDR1 and CDR2: SGHTA and FQGNSA. The CDR3 has 14 residues.

The chain joins TRBV6-5 to TRBJ2-5, with a possible D match to TRBD2 (5 bases). This CDR3 is 15 amino acids long. Looked up from germline, CDR1 is MNHEY and CDR2 is SVGAGI. Between the trimmed V and J ends, which lost 0 bases and 5 bases, there was a span of 13 bases. The CDR3 DNA reads as TGTGCCAGCAGTTACTCGATAACGGGATCGGAGACCCAGTACTTC. This codes for CASSYSITGSETQYF.

The chain recombines TRBV28 with TRBJ1-2; D may be TRBD1 (5 bases). CDR1 is MDHEN and CDR2 is SYDVKM in the germline V gene. V was clipped by 6 bases and J by 6 bases, with 17 bases between them. The CDR3 covers 14 residues. This chain's CDR3 is CASSLSQGSHGYTF. The CDR3 region has the DNA TGTGCCAGCAGCCTTTCGCAGGGTTCCCATGGCTACACCTTC.

This rearrangement joins TRBV7-2 to TRBJ2-1; D possibly corresponds to TRBD1 (5 bases). V dropped 5 bases and J dropped 0 bases, with 11 bases sitting between them. Per germline, CDR1 SGHTA and CDR2 FQGNSA. The CDR3 consists of 15 residues. As DNA, the CDR3 is TGTGCCAGCAGCCAGGGTGAACTCTCCTACAATGAGCAGTTCTTC. Encoded protein: CASSQGELSYNEQFF.

The chain couples TRBV7-8 to TRBJ2-5; no definite D call. The J call is doubtful: the DNA matches TRBJ2-7 better. The CDR3 runs 16 residues. Germline assignment: CDR1 SGHVS and CDR2 FQNEAQ. In DNA, the CDR3 is TGTGCCAGCAGCTTAGAGTTGGCGGTTTCCTCCTACGAGCAGTACTTC. Its translation: CASSLELAVSSYEQYF.

The chain couples TRBV23-1 to TRBJ2-7; possible D gene TRBD1, 5 bases. TRBV23-1 has ORF status, its function being uncertain. V dropped 0 bases and J dropped 3 bases, with 12 bases sitting between them. There are 15 residues in the CDR3. This chain's CDR3 is CASSQSSLRGYEQYF. DNA for the CDR3: TGCGCCAGCAGTCAATCGAGCCTTAGGGGCTACGAGCAGTACTTC.

The chain is built from TRBV7-2 and TRBJ2-2; D may be TRBD2 (5 bases). The V gene lost 1 base and the J gene lost 0 bases, with 9 bases spanning the gap. Germline lookup yields CDR1 SGHTA and CDR2 FQGNSA. The CDR3 consists of 16 residues. The CDR3: CASSLDLASNTGELFF. The DNA of the CDR3 is TGTGCCAGCAGCTTAGATCTAGCCTCGAACACCGGGGAGCTGTTTTTT.

The V gene is TRBV4-1, the J gene TRBJ2-5; no reliable D call. Germline V CDR1 and CDR2: MGHRA, YSYEKL. Trimming shortened V by 3 bases and J by 1 base, and 15 bases separated the two germline ends. The CDR3 runs to 16 residues. CDR3 in amino acids: CASSQRPQSLQETQYF. The DNA for the CDR3 is TGCGCCAGCAGCCAGAGACCGCAGAGTCTCCAAGAGACCCAGTACTTC.

V is TRBV9 and J is TRBJ2-3, with D unclear. Trimming cost V 0 bases and J 6 bases, with 8 bases left between them. Germline V CDR1 and CDR2: SGDLS, YYNGEE. The CDR3 runs 13 residues. In nucleotides, the CDR3 is TGTGCCAGCAGCGTAGCCGATAGGGATACGCAGTATTTT. This gives the protein CASSVADRDTQYF.

The chain is built from TRBV11-2 and TRBJ1-2; D unclear. Germline V gene data show CDR1 as SGHAT and CDR2 as FQNNGV. V lost 2 bases and J 3 bases, leaving 7 bases between the germline ends. CDR3 size: 13 residues. This chain's CDR3 is CASSLRADYGYTF. For the CDR3, the DNA is TGTGCCAGCAGCTTACGGGCCGACTATGGCTACACCTTC.

This clone is a singleton in its sample. The chain has TRBV7-9 and TRBJ1-5; D is undetermined. The CDR3 contains 12 residues. The V and J ends lost 1 base and 2 bases respectively, with 0 bases between them. CDR1 and CDR2 (germline): SEHNR, FQNEAQ (reference sequence). The CDR3 nucleotides read TGTGCCAGCAGCTTAGGCAATCAGCCCCAGCATTTT. It yields the protein CASSLGNQPQHF. The full variable domain, with the rest looked up from reference TRBV7-9 and TRBJ1-5, is DTGVSQNPRHKITKRGQNVTFRCDPISEHNRLYWYRQTLGQGPEFLTYFQNEAQLEKSRLLSDRFSAERPKGSFSTLEIQRTEQGDSAMYLCASSLGNQPQHFGDGTRLSIL.

The genes are TRBV7-8 and TRBJ2-5; D is unresolved. Trimming stripped 1 base from V and 5 bases from J, with 8 bases between. Germline V CDR1 and CDR2: SGHVS, FQNEAQ. This CDR3 has 13 residues. The CDR3: CASSLGTRETQYF. For the CDR3, the DNA is TGTGCCAGCAGCTTAGGCACGCGGGAGACCCAGTACTTC.

The chain links TRBV6-6 to TRBJ2-1; D uncertain. This CDR3 comprises 15 residues. Trimming pared 0 bases from V and 7 bases from J, leaving 13 bases between. The germline CDR1 and CDR2 sequences are MNHNY and SVGAGI (reference sequence). The CDR3 sequence is CASSYSGSGVNEQFF. The DNA of the CDR3 is TGTGCCAGCAGTTACTCCGGCTCGGGTGTGAATGAGCAGTTCTTC.

This chain joins TRBV27 and TRBJ2-7; D not certain. In germline, CDR1 is MNHEY, CDR2 SMNVEV (reference sequence). Trimming took 8 bases from V and 2 from J, leaving 13 bases between them. The CDR3 covers 13 residues. CDR3 residues: CASRADATYEQYF. The CDR3 DNA reads as TGTGCCAGCCGGGCAGACGCAACCTACGAGCAGTACTTC.

The genes are TRBV11-2 and TRBJ2-1; 12 bases are a match to TRBD2. Germline V gene sequence: CDR1 SGHAT, CDR2 FQNNGV. V trimming: 1 base; J trimming: 8 bases; junction bases outside the gene matches: 3. CDR3 size: 15 residues. The CDR3 spells CASSLGTSGMDEQFF. Here the CDR3 DNA reads TGTGCCAGCAGCTTAGGGACTAGCGGGATGGATGAGCAGTTCTTC.

The chain recombines TRBV19 with TRBJ1-4; tentative D call: TRBD1 (6 bases). Germline V lookup: CDR1 LNHDA, CDR2 SQIVND (reference sequence). The CDR3 consists of 16 residues. Trimming removed 6 bases at V and 0 bases at J, with 14 bases between. DNA of the CDR3: TGTGCCAGTAGCCCTGGACAGCATGCAACTAATGAAAAACTGTTTTTT. As protein: CASSPGQHATNEKLFF. The full variable domain, rest sourced from reference TRBV19 and TRBJ1-4, is DGGITQSPKYLFRKEGQNVTLSCEQNLNHDAMYWYRQDPGQGLRLIYYSQIVNDFQKGDIAEGYSVSREKKESFPLTVTSAQKNPTAFYLCASSPGQHATNEKLFFGSGTQLSVL.

V gene TRBV7-2 combines with J gene TRBJ1-1, with D possibly TRBD1 on 6 matching bases. Germline loops: CDR1 SGHTA, CDR2 FQGNSA. The CDR3 loop spans 16 amino acids. Trimming pared 4 bases from V and 1 base from J, leaving 16 bases between. The CDR3: CASSYGTPLRNTEAFF. CDR3 nucleotides: TGTGCCAGCAGCTACGGGACACCCCTAAGGAACACTGAAGCTTTCTTT.

The chain uses TRBV28 and TRBJ2-4, with D perhaps TRBD2 (5 bases). The germline V and J ends were trimmed by 6 bases and 0 bases, with 12 bases remaining between them. The CDR3 is 15 amino acids. Per germline, CDR1 MDHEN and CDR2 SYDVKM. CDR3 bases: TGTGCCAGCAGCCGGAGCGGAGTAGCCAAAAACATTCAGTACTTC. Its protein product is CASSRSGVAKNIQYF.